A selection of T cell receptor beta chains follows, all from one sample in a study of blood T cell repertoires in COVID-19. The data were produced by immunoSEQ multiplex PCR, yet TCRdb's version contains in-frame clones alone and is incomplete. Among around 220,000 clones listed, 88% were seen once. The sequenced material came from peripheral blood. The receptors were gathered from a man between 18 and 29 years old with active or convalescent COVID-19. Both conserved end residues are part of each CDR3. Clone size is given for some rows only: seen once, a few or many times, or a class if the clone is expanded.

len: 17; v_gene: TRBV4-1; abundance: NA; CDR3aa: CASSQDSTGQTKNIQYF
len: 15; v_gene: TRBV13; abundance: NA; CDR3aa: CASSLFGQGGEKLFF
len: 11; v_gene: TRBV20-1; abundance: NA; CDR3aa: CSARAGPEQYF
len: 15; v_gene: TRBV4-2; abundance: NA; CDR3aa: CASSYERLAYNEQFF
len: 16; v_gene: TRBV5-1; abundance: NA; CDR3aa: CASSPGTSGSVGELFF
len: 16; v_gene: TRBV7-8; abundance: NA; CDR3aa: CASSLGGRLAGIEQFF
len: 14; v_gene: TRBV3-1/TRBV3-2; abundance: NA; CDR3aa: CASSRASRGYEQYF
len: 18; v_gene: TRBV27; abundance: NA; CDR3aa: CASSLSLGIGGAGNEQFF
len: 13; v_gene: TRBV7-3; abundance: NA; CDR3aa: CASSNLTYNEQFF
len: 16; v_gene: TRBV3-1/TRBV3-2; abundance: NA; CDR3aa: CASSQDGAGRFETQYF
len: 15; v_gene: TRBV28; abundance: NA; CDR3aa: CASSLIGGAGTEAFF
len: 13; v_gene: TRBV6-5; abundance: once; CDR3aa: CASSYSHAGSLHF
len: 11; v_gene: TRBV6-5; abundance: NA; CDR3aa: CASRQNQPQHF
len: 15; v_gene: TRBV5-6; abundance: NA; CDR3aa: CASSLGGAGTGELFF
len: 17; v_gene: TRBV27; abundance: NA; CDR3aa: CASSSWGTGGTSYEQYF
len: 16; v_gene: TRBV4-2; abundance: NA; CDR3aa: CASSQRTGTNTGELFF
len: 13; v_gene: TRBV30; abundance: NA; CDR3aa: CAWSVGGDTEAFF
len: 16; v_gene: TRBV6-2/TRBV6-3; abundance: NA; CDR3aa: CASSYGGGGHVQPQHF
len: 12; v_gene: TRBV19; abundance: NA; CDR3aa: CASSHRAGELFF
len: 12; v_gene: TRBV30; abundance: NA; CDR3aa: CAWSGRSYEQYF
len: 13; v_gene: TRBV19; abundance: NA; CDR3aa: CASSSSGAYEQYF
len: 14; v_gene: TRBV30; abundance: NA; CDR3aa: CAWGNGGVSQPQHF
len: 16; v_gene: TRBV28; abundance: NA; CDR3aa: CASSLNRGYGINEQFF
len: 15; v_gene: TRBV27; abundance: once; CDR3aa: CASRTSTGSGQPQHF
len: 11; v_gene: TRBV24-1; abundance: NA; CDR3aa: CATSIANEQFF
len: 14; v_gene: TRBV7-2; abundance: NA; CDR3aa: CASSSQGGSYEQYF
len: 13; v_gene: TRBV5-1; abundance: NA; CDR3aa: CASSLATSGELFF
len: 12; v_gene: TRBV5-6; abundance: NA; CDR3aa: CASSLLSYEQYF
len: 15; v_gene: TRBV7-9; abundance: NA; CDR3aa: CASSLDLGAPLGAFF
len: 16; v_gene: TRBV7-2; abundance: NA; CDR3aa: CASSLGIAGGSSEQFF
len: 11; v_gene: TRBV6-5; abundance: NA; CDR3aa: CASSPRQELFF
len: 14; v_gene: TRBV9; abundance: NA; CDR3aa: CASSPGVTNEKLFF
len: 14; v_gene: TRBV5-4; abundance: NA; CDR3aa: CASSPRRGQETQYF
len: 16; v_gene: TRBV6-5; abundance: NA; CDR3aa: CASSYVLGTSGSEQYF
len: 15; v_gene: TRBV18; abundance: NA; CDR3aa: CASSPRGAGDQPQHF
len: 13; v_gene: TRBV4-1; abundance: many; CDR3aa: CASSQDGYQPQHF
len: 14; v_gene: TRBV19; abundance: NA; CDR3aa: CASSMTGRPGELFF
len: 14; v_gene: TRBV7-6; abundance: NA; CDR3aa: CASSLESVAGELFF
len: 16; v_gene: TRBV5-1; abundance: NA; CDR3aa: CASSSQAGGGGTEAFF
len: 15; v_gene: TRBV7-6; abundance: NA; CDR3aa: CASSKTGGSYNEQFF
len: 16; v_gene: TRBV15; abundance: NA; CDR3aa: CATSRSSGSLGNEQFF
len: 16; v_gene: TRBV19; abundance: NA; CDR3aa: CASSGMLDRVTDTQYF
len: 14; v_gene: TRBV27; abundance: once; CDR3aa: CASSLVWTGYEQYF
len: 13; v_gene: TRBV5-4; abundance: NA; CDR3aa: CASSPGRDSKENF
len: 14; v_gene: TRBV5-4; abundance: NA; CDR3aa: CASSADSRTGELFF
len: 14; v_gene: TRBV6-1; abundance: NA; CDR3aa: CASSDPGRGNTIYF
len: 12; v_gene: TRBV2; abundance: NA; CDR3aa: CASSSRQFGAFF